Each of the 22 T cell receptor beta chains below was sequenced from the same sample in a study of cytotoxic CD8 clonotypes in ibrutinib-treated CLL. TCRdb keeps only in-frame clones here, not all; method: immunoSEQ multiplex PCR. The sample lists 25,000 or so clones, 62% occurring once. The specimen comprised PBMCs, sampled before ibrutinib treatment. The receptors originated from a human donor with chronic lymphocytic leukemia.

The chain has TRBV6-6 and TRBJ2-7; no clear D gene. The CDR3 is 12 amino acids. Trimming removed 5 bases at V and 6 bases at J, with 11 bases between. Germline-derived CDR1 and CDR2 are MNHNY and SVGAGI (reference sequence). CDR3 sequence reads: CASSAQASEQYF. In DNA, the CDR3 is TGTGCCAGCAGTGCCCAAGCCTCCGAGCAGTACTTC.

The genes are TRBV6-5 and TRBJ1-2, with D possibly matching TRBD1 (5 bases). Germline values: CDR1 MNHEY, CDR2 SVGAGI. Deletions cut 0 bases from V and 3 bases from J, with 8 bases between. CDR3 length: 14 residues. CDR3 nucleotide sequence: TGTGCCAGCAGTTACTCCGCAGGGTACTATGGCTACACCTTC. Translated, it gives CASSYSAGYYGYTF.

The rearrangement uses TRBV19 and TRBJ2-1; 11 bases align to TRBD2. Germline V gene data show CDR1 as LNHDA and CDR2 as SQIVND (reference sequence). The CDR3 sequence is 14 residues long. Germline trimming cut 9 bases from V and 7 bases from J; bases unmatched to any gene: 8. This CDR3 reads CARRRLAGWNEQFF. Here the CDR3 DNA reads TGTGCCAGAAGACGACTAGCGGGATGGAATGAGCAGTTCTTC.

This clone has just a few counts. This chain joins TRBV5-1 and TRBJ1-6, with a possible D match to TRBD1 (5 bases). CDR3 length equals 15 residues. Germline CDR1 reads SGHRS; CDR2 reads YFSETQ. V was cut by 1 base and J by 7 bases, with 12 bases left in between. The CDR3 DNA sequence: TGCGCCAGCAGCTTGATGGGGCAGTCAAATTCACCCCTCCACTTT. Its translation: CASSLMGQSNSPLHF.

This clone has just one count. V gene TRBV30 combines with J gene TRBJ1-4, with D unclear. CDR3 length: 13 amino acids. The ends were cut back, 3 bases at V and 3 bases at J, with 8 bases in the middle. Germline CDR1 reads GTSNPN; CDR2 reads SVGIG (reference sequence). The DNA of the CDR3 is TGTGCCTGGAGGAGACGAGCTAATGAAAAACTGTTTTTT. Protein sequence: CAWRRRANEKLFF.

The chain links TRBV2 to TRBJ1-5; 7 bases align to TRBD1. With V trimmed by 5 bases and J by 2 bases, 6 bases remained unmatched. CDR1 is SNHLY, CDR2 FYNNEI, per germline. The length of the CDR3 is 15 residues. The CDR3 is CASSKLTGGNQPQHF. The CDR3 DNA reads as TGTGCCAGCAGTAAGCTTACAGGGGGCAATCAGCCCCAGCATTTT.

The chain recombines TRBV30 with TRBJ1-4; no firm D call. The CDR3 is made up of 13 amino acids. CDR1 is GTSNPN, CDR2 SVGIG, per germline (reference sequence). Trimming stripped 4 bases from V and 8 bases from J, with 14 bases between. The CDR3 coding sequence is TGTGCCTGGACCCAGGATTTTGGGGAAAAACTGTTTTTT. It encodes CAWTQDFGEKLFF.

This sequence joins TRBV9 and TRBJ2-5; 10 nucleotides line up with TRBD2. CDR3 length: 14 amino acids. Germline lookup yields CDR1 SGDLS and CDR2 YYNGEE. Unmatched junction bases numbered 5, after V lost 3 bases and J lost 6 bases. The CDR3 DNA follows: TGTGCCAGCAGCGAACTAGCGGGGACCCAGACCCAGTACTTC. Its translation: CASSELAGTQTQYF.

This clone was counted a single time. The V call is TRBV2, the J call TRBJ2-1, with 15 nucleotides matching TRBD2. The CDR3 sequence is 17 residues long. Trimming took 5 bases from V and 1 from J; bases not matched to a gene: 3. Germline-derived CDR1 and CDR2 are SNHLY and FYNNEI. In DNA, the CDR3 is TGTGCCAGCAGTCCTGGGACTAGCGGGAGGTCCTACAATGAGCAGTTCTTC. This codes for CASSPGTSGRSYNEQFF.

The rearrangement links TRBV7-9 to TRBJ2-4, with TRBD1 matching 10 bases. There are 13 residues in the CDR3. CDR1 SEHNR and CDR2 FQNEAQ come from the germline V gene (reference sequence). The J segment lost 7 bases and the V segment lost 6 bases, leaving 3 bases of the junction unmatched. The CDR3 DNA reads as TGTGCCAGCAGGCCGGGACAGGGGAACATTCAGTACTTC. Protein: CASRPGQGNIQYF.

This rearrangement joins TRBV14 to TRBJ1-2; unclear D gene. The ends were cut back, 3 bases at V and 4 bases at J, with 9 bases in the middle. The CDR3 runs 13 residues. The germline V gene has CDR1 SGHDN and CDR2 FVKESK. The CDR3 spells CASSHQHSYGYTF. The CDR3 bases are TGTGCCAGCAGCCACCAACATAGCTATGGCTACACCTTC.

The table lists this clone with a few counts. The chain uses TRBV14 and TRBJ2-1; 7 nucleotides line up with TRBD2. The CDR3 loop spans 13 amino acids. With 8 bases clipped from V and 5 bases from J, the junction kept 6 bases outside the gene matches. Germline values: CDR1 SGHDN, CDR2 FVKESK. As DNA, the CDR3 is TGTGCCAGCTGCGCTAGCGGTAACAATGAGCAGTTCTTC. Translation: CASCASGNNEQFF.

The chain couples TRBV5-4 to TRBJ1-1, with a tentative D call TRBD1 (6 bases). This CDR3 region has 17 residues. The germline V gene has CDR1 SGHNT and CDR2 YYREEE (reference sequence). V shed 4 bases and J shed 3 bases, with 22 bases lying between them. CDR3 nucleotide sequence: TGTGCCAGCAGCGGGGGCAGGGGCCGTCGCCAATACACTGAAGCTTTCTTT. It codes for CASSGGRGRRQYTEAFF.

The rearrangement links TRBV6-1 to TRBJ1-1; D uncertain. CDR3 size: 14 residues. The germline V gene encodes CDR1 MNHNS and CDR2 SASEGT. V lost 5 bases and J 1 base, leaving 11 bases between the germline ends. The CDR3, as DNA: TGTGCCAGCAGTCCAAGGAGCCAGAACACTGAAGCTTTCTTT. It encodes CASSPRSQNTEAFF.

The CDR3 reads CASSLQTSGGISYEQYF. CDR3 in DNA: TGTGCCAGCAGCCTACAAACTAGCGGGGGGATCTCCTACGAGCAGTACTTC. The chain carries TRBV5-6 and TRBJ2-7; 12 positions match TRBD2. Trimming took 4 bases from V and 0 from J; bases not matched to a gene: 8. CDR1 SGHDT and CDR2 YYEEEE come from the germline V gene. The CDR3 is 17 residues long.

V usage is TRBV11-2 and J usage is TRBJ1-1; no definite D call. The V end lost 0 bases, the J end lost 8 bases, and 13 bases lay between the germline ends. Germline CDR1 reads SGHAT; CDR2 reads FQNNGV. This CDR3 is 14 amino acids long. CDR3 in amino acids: CASSLDVQVGEAFF. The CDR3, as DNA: TGTGCCAGCAGCTTAGATGTCCAGGTAGGGGAAGCTTTCTTT.

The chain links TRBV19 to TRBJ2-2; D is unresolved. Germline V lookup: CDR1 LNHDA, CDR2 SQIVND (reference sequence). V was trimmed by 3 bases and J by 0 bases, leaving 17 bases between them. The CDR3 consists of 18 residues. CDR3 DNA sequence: TGTGCCAGTAGTATTTTGGGTGGAAGCCTAACGAACACCGGGGAGCTGTTTTTT. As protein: CASSILGGSLTNTGELFF.

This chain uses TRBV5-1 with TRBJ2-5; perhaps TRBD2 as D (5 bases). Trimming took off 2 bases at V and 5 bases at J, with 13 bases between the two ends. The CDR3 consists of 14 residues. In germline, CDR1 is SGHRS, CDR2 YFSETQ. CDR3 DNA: TGCGCCAGCAGCTTAGTGCGGGCGGTTGAGACCCAGTACTTC. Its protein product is CASSLVRAVETQYF.

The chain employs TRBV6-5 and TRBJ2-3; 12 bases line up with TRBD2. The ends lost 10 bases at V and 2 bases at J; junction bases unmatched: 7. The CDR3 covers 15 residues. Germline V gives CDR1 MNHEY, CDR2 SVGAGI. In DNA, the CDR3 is TGTGCCACCCGGACTAGCGGGGTGTTCACAGATACGCAGTATTTT. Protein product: CATRTSGVFTDTQYF.

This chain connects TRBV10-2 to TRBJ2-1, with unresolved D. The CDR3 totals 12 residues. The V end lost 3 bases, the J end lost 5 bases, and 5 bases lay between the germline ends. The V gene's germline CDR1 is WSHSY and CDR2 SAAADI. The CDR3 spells CASSDPDNEQFF. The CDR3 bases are TGCGCCAGCAGTGATCCAGACAATGAGCAGTTCTTC.

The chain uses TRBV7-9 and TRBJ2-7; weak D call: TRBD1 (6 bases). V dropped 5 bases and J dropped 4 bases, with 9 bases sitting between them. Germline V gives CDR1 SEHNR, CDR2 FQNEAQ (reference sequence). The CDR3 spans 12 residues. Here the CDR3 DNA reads TGTGCCAGCAGCAGAACAGGGTACGAGCAGTACTTC. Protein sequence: CASSRTGYEQYF.

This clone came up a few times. CDR3 residues: CASRVFGGSAEAFF. The CDR3 bases are TGTGCCAGCAGGGTGTTCGGGGGGAGCGCTGAAGCTTTCTTT. The chain recombines TRBV6-1 with TRBJ1-1; possible D gene TRBD1, 5 bases. V was pared by 6 bases and J by 6 bases, with 17 bases between. Germline CDR1 MNHNS, CDR2 SASEGT. The CDR3 is 14 residues long.